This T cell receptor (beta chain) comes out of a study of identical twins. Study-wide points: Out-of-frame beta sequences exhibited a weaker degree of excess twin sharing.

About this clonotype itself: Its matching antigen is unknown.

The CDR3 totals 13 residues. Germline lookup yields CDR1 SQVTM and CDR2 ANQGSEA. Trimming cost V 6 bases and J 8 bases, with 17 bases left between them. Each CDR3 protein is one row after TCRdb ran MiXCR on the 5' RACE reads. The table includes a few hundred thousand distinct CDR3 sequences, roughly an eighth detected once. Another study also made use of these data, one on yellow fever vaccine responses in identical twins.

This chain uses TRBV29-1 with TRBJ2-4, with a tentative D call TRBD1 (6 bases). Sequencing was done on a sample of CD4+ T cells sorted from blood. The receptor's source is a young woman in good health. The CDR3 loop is CSVFATGLDIQYF. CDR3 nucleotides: TGCAGCGTCTTCGCTACAGGGTTGGACATTCAGTACTTC.